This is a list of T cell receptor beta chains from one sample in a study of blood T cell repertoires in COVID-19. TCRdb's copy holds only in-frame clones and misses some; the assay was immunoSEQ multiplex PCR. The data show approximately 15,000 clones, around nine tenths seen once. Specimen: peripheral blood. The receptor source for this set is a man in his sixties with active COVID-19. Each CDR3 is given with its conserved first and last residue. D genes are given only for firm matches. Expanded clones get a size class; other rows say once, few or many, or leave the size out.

TGTGCCAGCAGCCAAGCGGATCGGAGGAACACTGAAGCTTTCTTT | CASSQADRRNTEAFF | TRBJ1-1 | TRBV4-2 | - | -
TGCGCCAGCAGCCAAGCCCCGTACAGGCGATTGGGCGAGCAGTACTTC | CASSQAPYRRLGEQYF | TRBJ2-7 | TRBV4-1 | - | -
TGTGCCAGCAGTTACGGTGGTACAGCCTACTTT | CASSYGGTAYF | TRBJ1-3 | TRBV6-5 | - | -
TGTGCCAGTAGTCCTGTCGGGATTGGTTCACCCCTCCACTTT | CASSPVGIGSPLHF | TRBJ1-6 | TRBV19 | - | -
TGTGCCAGTAGTCCTCCGGGACAGGGGACCGGGGAGCTGTTTTTT | CASSPPGQGTGELFF | TRBJ2-2 | TRBV19 | - | TRBD1
TGTGCCAGCAGTTTGGGACAGGGTAATGGCGAGCAGTACTTC | CASSLGQGNGEQYF | TRBJ2-7 | TRBV27 | medium-sized | TRBD1
TGTGCCAGCAGAAGAGAGTTAGGGGGAGTAGATGGTGAGCAGTTCTTC | CASRRELGGVDGEQFF | TRBJ2-1 | TRBV5-4 | - | -
TGCAGCGTTGCAGGGGGGCACAATTATGGCTACACCTTC | CSVAGGHNYGYTF | TRBJ1-2 | TRBV29-1 | - | TRBD1
TGTGCCACCAGTGATACCACAGGGAAGGGAGTGTCCGGGGAGCTGTTTTTT | CATSDTTGKGVSGELFF | TRBJ2-2 | TRBV24-1 | - | -
TGCGCCAGCAGCCCCCATCGGGGGGATATTGTCAACACTGAAGCTTTCTTT | CASSPHRGDIVNTEAFF | TRBJ1-1 | TRBV4-1 | - | -
TGCGCCAGCAGCCAAGGGCCCCTGGGCAATCAGCCCCAGCATTTT | CASSQGPLGNQPQHF | TRBJ1-5 | TRBV4-1 | - | -
TGTGCCAGCAGCGATCGAGAGGGACACTACAACACCGGGGAGCTGTTTTTT | CASSDREGHYNTGELFF | TRBJ2-2 | TRBV21-1 | - | -